A single T cell receptor (beta chain) is shown here with its context. Profiled with immunoSEQ multiplex PCR; TCRdb holds only in-frame clones, not every one. The sample comprises about 180,000 clones, less than 90% of which are singletons, and less than 25% rests with the top ten. This entry belongs to a study of blood T cell repertoires in COVID-19. Per the germline V gene, CDR1 is LGHNA and CDR2 is YSLEER. This CDR3 spans 18 amino acids. V was pared by 0 bases and J by 7 bases, with 8 bases of the junction left unmatched. The sequenced sample consisted of peripheral blood. The TCR was taken from a man between 65 and 85 years old with active or convalescent COVID-19. The chain recombines TRBV4-3 with TRBJ2-1, with TRBD2 matching 14 bases. In DNA form, the CDR3 reads TGCGCCAGCAGCCAAGAAGCCTCGGGACTAGCGGGGGATAATGAGCAGTTCTTC. Translating gives CASSQEASGLAGDNEQFF.